These 20 T cell receptor beta chains originate from one sample sequenced in a study of T cell responses to AZD1222 COVID-19 vaccine. The table came from immunoSEQ multiplex PCR; TCRdb's copy has only in-frame clones and leaves some out. The table shows about 150,000 clones, with about 90% occurring only once. The input for sequencing was peripheral blood, taken on day 0 of MenACWY control vaccination. These receptors were obtained from an adult in good health.

This chain joins TRBV6-5 and TRBJ1-5, with D perhaps matching TRBD1 (5 bases). The CDR3 extends over 14 amino acids. V lost 8 bases and J 2 bases, leaving 13 bases between the germline ends. Germline CDR1 MNHEY, CDR2 SVGAGI. The CDR3 loop is CASRKGPGNQPQHF. The CDR3 DNA sequence: TGTGCCAGCCGGAAGGGGCCGGGCAATCAGCCCCAGCATTTT.

This chain connects TRBV5-1 to TRBJ1-4; D perhaps matches TRBD1 (6 bases). Germline V CDR1 and CDR2: SGHRS, YFSETQ. Between the trimmed V and J ends, which lost 1 base and 2 bases, there was a span of 9 bases. There are 15 residues in the CDR3. In DNA form, the CDR3 reads TGCGCCAGCAGCTTGCGTGGACAGACTAATGAAAAACTGTTTTTT. Its protein is CASSLRGQTNEKLFF. The full variable domain, with the rest looked up from reference TRBV5-1 and TRBJ1-4, is KAGVTQTPRYLIKTRGQQVTLSCSPISGHRSVSWYQQTPGQGLQFLFEYFSETQRNKGNFPGRFSGRQFSNSRSEMNVSTLELGDSALYLCASSLRGQTNEKLFFGSGTQLSVL.

The chain carries TRBV11-3 and TRBJ2-7, with 8 bases fitting TRBD2. Germline V gives CDR1 SGHNT, CDR2 YENEEA. The CDR3 totals 14 residues. V shed 2 bases and J 2 bases; nucleotides not matched to a gene: 2. For the CDR3, the DNA is TGTGCCAGCAGCTTAACTAGCGGAGCCTACGAGCAGTACTTC. Its translation: CASSLTSGAYEQYF. The complete variable domain, with remaining parts taken from reference TRBV11-3 and TRBJ2-7, reads EAGVVQSPRYKIIEKKQPVAFWCNPISGHNTLYWYLQNLGQGPELLIRYENEEAVDDSQLPKDRFSAERLKGVDSTLKIQPAELGDSAVYLCASSLTSGAYEQYFGPGTRLTVT.

V and J are TRBV18 and TRBJ2-7, with D maybe TRBD1 (6 bases). The germline V and J ends were trimmed by 3 bases and 3 bases, with 18 bases remaining between them. CDR3 length: 16 residues. The germline CDR1 and CDR2 sequences are KGHSH and LQKENI. The CDR3 region has the DNA TGTGCCAGCTCACCGACCCCGGACAGCCCTTTCTACGAGCAGTACGTC. The encoded protein is CASSPTPDSPFYEQYV.

The chain carries TRBV3-1 (or the pseudogene TRBV3-2) and TRBJ2-1; possibly TRBD1 for D (6 bases). V lost 0 bases to trimming and J lost 8 bases, with 11 bases between them. The CDR3 runs 14 residues. From germline, CDR1 is LGHDT and CDR2 YNNKEL (reference sequence). The CDR3, as DNA: TGTGCCAGCAGCCAAGACCCAGGGGTTGATGAGCAGTTCTTC. It yields the protein CASSQDPGVDEQFF.

The chain has TRBV3-1 (or the pseudogene TRBV3-2) and TRBJ2-7, with TRBD2 matching over 9 bases. CDR1 and CDR2 (germline): LGHDT, YNNKEL (reference sequence). The CDR3 runs 15 residues. Germline trimming cut 1 base from V and 4 bases from J; bases unmatched to any gene: 5. CDR3 sequence reads: CASSQAALAGYEQYF. In nucleotides, the CDR3 is TGTGCCAGCAGCCAAGCCGCACTAGCGGGTTACGAGCAGTACTTC.

The genes are TRBV7-8 and TRBJ2-3, with D uncertain. Germline-derived CDR1 and CDR2 are SGHVS and FQNEAQ. The V end lost 5 bases, the J end lost 1 base, and 1 base lay between the germline ends. The CDR3 totals 11 residues. Here the CDR3 reads CASSRTDTQYF. CDR3 in DNA: TGTGCCAGCAGCCGCACAGATACGCAGTATTTT.

The V gene is TRBV7-9, the J gene TRBJ2-1; 8 positions match TRBD1. The CDR3 is 12 residues long. Germline CDR1 and CDR2: SEHNR and FQNEAQ (reference sequence). V was pared by 4 bases and J by 16 bases, with 9 bases of the junction left unmatched. The CDR3 bases are TGTGCCAGCAGCTCGCAGGGGGCCGCTGCCTTCTTC. It translates to CASSSQGAAAFF.

The rearrangement uses TRBV28 and TRBJ2-2; 10 nucleotides align to TRBD1. This CDR3 has 14 amino acids. The V and J ends lost 7 bases and 5 bases, in that order; junction bases with no gene match: 4. The germline V gene encodes CDR1 MDHEN and CDR2 SYDVKM. CDR3 nucleotide sequence: TGTGCCAGCACCAGACAGGGGGCGACCGGGGAGCTGTTTTTT. It is translated as CASTRQGATGELFF. Full variable domain (rest looked up from reference TRBV28 and TRBJ2-2): DVKVTQSSRYLVKRTGEKVFLECVQDMDHENMFWYRQDPGLGLRLIYFSYDVKMKEKGDIPEGYSVSREKKERFSLILESASTNQTSMYLCASTRQGATGELFFGEGSRLTVL.

The V and J genes are TRBV18 and TRBJ2-5; D is unclear. Trimming stripped 3 bases from V and 0 bases from J, with 17 bases between. Germline V gives CDR1 KGHSH, CDR2 LQKENI. The CDR3 extends over 17 amino acids. CDR3 in amino acids: CASSPPTLQVYQETQYF. CDR3 DNA sequence: TGTGCCAGCTCACCCCCTACCCTTCAAGTTTACCAAGAGACCCAGTACTTC.

The chain joins TRBV11-2 to TRBJ2-1, with 11 positions matching TRBD1. With 3 bases clipped from V and 10 bases from J, the junction kept 8 bases outside the gene matches. Germline CDR1 is SGHAT and CDR2 is FQNNGV. The CDR3 length is 15 residues. CDR3 amino acids: CASSLGQGVVREQFF. The DNA of the CDR3 is TGTGCCAGCAGCTTGGGACAGGGGGTGGTTAGGGAGCAGTTCTTC.

The chain couples TRBV12-3 or TRBV12-4 to TRBJ1-1; D gene unclear. The V end lost 6 bases, the J end lost 0 bases, and 8 bases lay between the germline ends. The CDR3 length is 13 residues. The CDR3 DNA sequence: TGTGCCAGCAGGGCCAAGATGAACACTGAAGCTTTCTTT. Protein sequence: CASRAKMNTEAFF.

V gene TRBV6-5 combines with J gene TRBJ1-4; a weak D match, TRBD1 (5 bases). The germline gives CDR1 MNHEY, CDR2 SVGAGI. Trimming took 6 bases from V and 8 from J, leaving 19 bases between them. The length of the CDR3 is 15 residues. Here the CDR3 DNA reads TGTGCCAGCAGACCGCGGGGGACGGCGGGGGAAAAACTGTTTTTT. Translated: CASRPRGTAGEKLFF.

This rearrangement joins TRBV18 to TRBJ2-6, with 8 bases matching TRBD1. The V and J ends lost 2 bases and 0 bases, in that order; junction bases with no gene match: 9. The CDR3 loop spans 19 amino acids. The germline V gene encodes CDR1 KGHSH and CDR2 LQKENI. The CDR3 DNA sequence: TGTGCCAGCTCACCAATTCCGGGACAGGCTATCTCTGGGGCCAACGTCCTGACTTTC. Protein product: CASSPIPGQAISGANVLTF.

The gene calls are TRBV7-9 and TRBJ1-1; perhaps TRBD1 as D (5 bases). The CDR3 spans 13 residues. Germline loops: CDR1 SEHNR, CDR2 FQNEAQ (reference sequence). Trimming took 5 bases from V and 4 from J, leaving 11 bases between them. CDR3 in DNA: TGTGCCAGCAGCCAGGGACCTGTCACTGAAGCTTTCTTT. Translated, it gives CASSQGPVTEAFF.

The genes are TRBV6-6 and TRBJ1-3; unclear D gene. CDR1 is MNHNY, CDR2 SVGAGI, per germline (reference sequence). Trimming took 7 bases from V and 4 from J, leaving 17 bases between them. The CDR3 covers 15 residues. The CDR3 loop reads CASTSDRVTGNTIYF. CDR3 bases: TGTGCCAGCACCTCCGATCGGGTGACGGGAAACACCATATATTTT.

The CDR3 loop reads CASSPGAGGPDTQYF. DNA of the CDR3: TGTGCCAGCAGCCCCGGCGCGGGGGGGCCAGATACGCAGTATTTT. This chain connects TRBV3-1 (or the pseudogene TRBV3-2) to TRBJ2-3; TRBD2 matches 9 bases. The V segment lost 4 bases and the J segment 4 bases; nucleotides outside the gene matches: 6. Germline CDR1 reads LGHDT; CDR2 reads YNNKEL (reference sequence). There are 15 residues in the CDR3.

V usage is TRBV5-4 and J usage is TRBJ2-3; D not certain. CDR1 SGHNT and CDR2 YYREEE come from the germline V gene (reference sequence). CDR3 size: 13 residues. V was clipped by 0 bases and J by 4 bases, with 6 bases between them. The CDR3 DNA reads TGTGCCAGCAGCTTGGCCATAGCAGATACGCAGTATTTT. This gives the protein CASSLAIADTQYF. Looking up the rest from reference TRBV5-4 and TRBJ2-3 gives the full variable domain: ETGVTQSPTHLIKTRGQQVTLRCSSQSGHNTVSWYQQALGQGPQFIFQYYREEENGRGNFPPRFSGLQFPNYSSELNVNALELDDSALYLCASSLAIADTQYFGPGTRLTVL.

The CDR3 nucleotides read TGCGCCAGCAGCTCGGGGACAGCTATCACTGAAGCTTTCTTT. Translating it yields CASSSGTAITEAFF. The chain links TRBV5-1 to TRBJ1-1; 7 nucleotides align to TRBD1. From germline, CDR1 is SGHRS and CDR2 YFSETQ. V lost 3 bases and J lost 4; bases outside the gene matches: 6. This CDR3 comprises 14 residues.

This clone was observed a single time. V and J are TRBV7-2 and TRBJ1-5; 9 bases agree with TRBD1. This CDR3 spans 14 amino acids. The germline V gene has CDR1 SGHTA and CDR2 FQGNSA. J gave up 4 bases and V 4 bases, and 2 bases lay outside the gene matches. CDR3 nucleotide sequence: TGTGCCAGCAGCTGGGGACAGGGAAATCAGCCCCAGCATTTT. Amino acid sequence: CASSWGQGNQPQHF.